The source of this TCR beta chain is a study of T cells in Graves' hyperthyroidism and ophthalmopathy. TCR beta CDR3 regions were amplified from RNA. The TCR CDR3 was amplified in a first-round RT-PCR using the HTBI primer set. One entry per CDR3 protein results from TCRdb running MiXCR on the multiplex PCR reads. Counted here are approximately 720,000 distinct CDR3 sequences, 18% occurring once; the ten biggest clones make up roughly a sixth. Regarding the study as a whole: Blood also showed most of the thyroid clonotypes that were expanded above 0.001.

Exclusions: uncontrolled infection, other autoimmune disease, pregnancy, lactation. Each diagnosis drew on symptoms, thyroxine, TRAb, thyroid ultrasound and orbital computed tomography findings. The sample holds a few counts of this clonotype. What it binds is not known. The TCR was taken from a woman aged 45-65 years with Graves' hyperthyroidism that later progressed to Graves' ophthalmopathy. The sample consisted of blood.

CDR3: CASSFTGDNYGYTF. The CDR3 nucleotides read TGTGCCAGTAGTTTTACAGGTGATAACTATGGCTACACCTTC. J is TRBJ1-2 and V is TRBV19; a weak D match, TRBD1 (5 bases). Looked up from germline, CDR1 is LNHDA and CDR2 is SQIVND (reference sequence). V was clipped by 5 bases and J by 1 base, with 11 bases between them. There are 14 residues in the CDR3.